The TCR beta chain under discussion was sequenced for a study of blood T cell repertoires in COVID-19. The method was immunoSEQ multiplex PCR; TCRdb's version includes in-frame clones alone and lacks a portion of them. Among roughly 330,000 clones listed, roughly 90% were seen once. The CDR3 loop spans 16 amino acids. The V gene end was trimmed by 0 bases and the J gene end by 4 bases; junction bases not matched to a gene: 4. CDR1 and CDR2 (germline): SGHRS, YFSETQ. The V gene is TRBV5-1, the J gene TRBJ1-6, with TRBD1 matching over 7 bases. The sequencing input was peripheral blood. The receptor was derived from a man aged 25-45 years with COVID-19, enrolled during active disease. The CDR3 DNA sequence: TGCGCCAGCAGCTTGGGGTGGGACAGTTATAATTCACCCCTCCACTTT. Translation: CASSLGWDSYNSPLHF.